The clone carrying this T cell receptor (beta chain) was recorded many times. Its target is not known. The time point is: newly diagnosed GD, antithyroid drugs for less than 3 months. After RNA was extracted from PBMCs, the TCR library was made from it. By American Thyroid Association guidelines, Graves' disease was diagnosed in the cohort. In Xi'an, China, an endocrinology department was the source of patients. These data originate in a study of regulatory T cells in long-lasting Graves disease. Study findings and constraints: Only peripheral blood was studied, not thyroid tissue. The study found lower TCR diversity in persistent Graves' patients than in newly diagnosed ones.

V shed 6 bases and J shed 4 bases, with 12 bases lying between them. Germline assignment: CDR1 MNHEY and CDR2 SMNVEV (reference sequence). The CDR3 has 13 amino acids. To make TCR beta libraries, researchers used iRepertoire HTBI primers and Arm-PCR of CDR3 regions. TCRdb ran MiXCR on the multiplex PCR reads and lists one entry per CDR3 protein. The sample lists 250,000 to 400,000 distinct CDR3 sequences; over 15% were seen once. The sample in question was peripheral blood mononuclear cells (PBMCs), obtained at new diagnosis, from a patient treated with antithyroid drugs. The receptor was isolated from a female donor with Graves disease. The genes are TRBV27 and TRBJ1-2; tentative D call: TRBD1 (6 bases). The CDR3 bases are TGTGCCAGCAGCCCGGGACAAATCTATGGCTACACCTTC. Its translation is CASSPGQIYGYTF.